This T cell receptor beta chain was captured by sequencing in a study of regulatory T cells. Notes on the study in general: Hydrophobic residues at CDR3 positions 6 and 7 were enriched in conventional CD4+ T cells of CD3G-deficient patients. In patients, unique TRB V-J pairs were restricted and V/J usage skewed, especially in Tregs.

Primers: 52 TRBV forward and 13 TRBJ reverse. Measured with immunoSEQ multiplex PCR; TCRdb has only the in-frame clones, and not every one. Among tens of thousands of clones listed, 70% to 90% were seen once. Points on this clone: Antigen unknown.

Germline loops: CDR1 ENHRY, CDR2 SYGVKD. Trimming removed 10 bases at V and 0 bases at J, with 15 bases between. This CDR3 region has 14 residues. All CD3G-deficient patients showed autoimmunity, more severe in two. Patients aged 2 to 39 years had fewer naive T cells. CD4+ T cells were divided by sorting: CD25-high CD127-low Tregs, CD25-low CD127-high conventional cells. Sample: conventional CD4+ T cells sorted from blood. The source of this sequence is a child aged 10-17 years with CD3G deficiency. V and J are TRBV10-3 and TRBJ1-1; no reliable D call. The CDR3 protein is CATARGGVNTEAFF. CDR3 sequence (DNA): TGTGCCACCGCCCGCGGAGGCGTGAACACTGAAGCTTTCTTT.